The TCR beta chain described here comes from a study of glioma-infiltrating T cells after dendritic cell vaccination. Overall study context: Autologous tumor lysate was loaded overnight onto monocyte-derived dendritic cells grown less than 8 days with IL-4 and GM-CSF.

Some clones are missing from TCRdb's copy, which holds only in-frame ones; the method was immunoSEQ multiplex PCR. Here the sample spans some 73,000 clones, almost 85% being singletons. This clone was seen just once. No glioblastoma patient carried an isocitrate dehydrogenase mutation. Blood PBMC samples: pre-vaccination, two weeks post third vaccination, and at tumor progression. V was clipped by 6 bases and J by 1 base, with 14 bases between them. There are 15 residues in the CDR3. Per the germline V gene, CDR1 is MNHEY and CDR2 is SVGAGI. This clonotype originated in a human donor with glioblastoma. The chain joins TRBV6-5 to TRBJ2-3; maybe TRBD1 (6 bases). Sequences were derived from blood, sampled before dendritic cell vaccination. CDR3 protein: CASSLQGPGTDTQYF. DNA for the CDR3: TGTGCCAGCAGCCTACAGGGTCCGGGCACAGATACGCAGTATTTT.